Shown below are 16 T cell receptor beta chains from a single sample sequenced in a study of T cells in tuberculosis. TCRdb's table, derived via immunoSEQ multiplex PCR, lists solely in-frame clones and lacks some. The profile shows 55,000 to 60,000 clones, approximately 86% of them singletons. Thawed, overnight-rested PBMC were stained with GMM-loaded CD1B tetramer, viability dye and anti-CD3, then sorted. The lipid loaded on the CD1B tetramers was C32 glucose monomycolate from Rhodococcus equi. Sequencing input: CD1b-GMM tetramer-negative cells sorted from PBMCs. These TCRs come from an adult woman with latent tuberculosis.

V and J are TRBV7-2 and TRBJ2-1; perhaps TRBD2 as D (5 bases). The V end was cut by 1 base, the J end by 2 bases, with 6 bases between. The CDR3 length is 14 residues. CDR1 SGHTA and CDR2 FQGNSA come from the germline V gene. This CDR3 is CASSLGGPYNEQFF. DNA for the CDR3: TGTGCCAGCAGCTTAGGAGGGCCCTACAATGAGCAGTTCTTC.

There are a few counts of this clone. The rearrangement joins TRBV7-9 to TRBJ1-2; D gene uncertain. With 5 bases removed from V and 5 bases from J, the gap between germline ends came to 9 bases. Germline CDR1 SEHNR, CDR2 FQNEAQ (reference sequence). The CDR3 loop spans 12 amino acids. The CDR3 bases are TGTGCCAGCAGCGGCTCCGTTTATGGCTACACCTTC. It is translated as CASSGSVYGYTF.

This sequence joins TRBV7-2 and TRBJ1-2; 7 nucleotides line up with TRBD1. The CDR3 totals 13 residues. Germline V gene lookup returns CDR1 SGHTA and CDR2 FQGNSA. Trimming removed 5 bases from V and 7 bases from J; junction bases left unmatched: 7. In DNA form, the CDR3 reads TGTGCCAGCAGCCCCCGACAGGGCGGTGGCTACACCTTC. It is translated as CASSPRQGGGYTF. Filled out from reference TRBV7-2 and TRBJ1-2, the complete variable domain reads GAGVSQSPSNKVTEKGKDVELRCDPISGHTALYWYRQSLGQGLEFLIYFQGNSAPDKSGLPSDRFSAERTGGSVSTLTIQRTQQEDSAVYLCASSPRQGGGYTFGSGTRLTVV.

The chain carries TRBV7-2 and TRBJ1-4; D is possibly TRBD1 (5 bases). V was trimmed by 2 bases and J by 5 bases, leaving 9 bases between them. CDR1 is SGHTA and CDR2 is FQGNSA in the germline V gene. The CDR3 runs 14 residues. CDR3 sequence reads: CASSLQGRNEKLFF. The CDR3 bases are TGTGCCAGCAGCTTACAGGGAAGAAATGAAAAACTGTTTTTT.

The V and J genes are TRBV19 and TRBJ2-7; 10 positions match TRBD1. V lost 6 bases to trimming and J lost 5 bases; unmatched junction nucleotides: 7. The CDR3 length is 14 residues. Germline CDR1 and CDR2: LNHDA and SQIVND (reference sequence). Here the CDR3 reads CASRRQGAAHEQYF. Here the CDR3 DNA reads TGTGCCAGTAGAAGACAGGGGGCGGCCCACGAGCAGTACTTC.

The genes are TRBV30 and TRBJ1-1; D is unresolved. Germline V gene data show CDR1 as GTSNPN and CDR2 as SVGIG (reference sequence). The length of the CDR3 is 12 residues. The V gene lost 1 base and the J gene lost 7 bases, with 10 bases spanning the gap. The CDR3 sequence: CAWSGGAGEAFF. Written as DNA, the CDR3 is TGTGCCTGGAGTGGAGGCGCCGGTGAAGCTTTCTTT.

The chain has TRBV20-1 and TRBJ2-2; D not certain. Looked up from germline, CDR1 is DFQATT and CDR2 is SNEGSKA (reference sequence). The ends were cut back, 2 bases at V and 7 bases at J, with 5 bases in the middle. CDR3 length: 11 residues. The CDR3 region is CSARSGGELFF. CDR3 nucleotide sequence: TGCAGTGCTAGATCCGGCGGGGAGCTGTTTTTT.

The rearrangement joins TRBV19 to TRBJ1-1, with 10 bases lining up with TRBD1. V shed 5 bases, J shed 1 base, and the junction held 10 bases outside the gene matches. Germline values: CDR1 LNHDA, CDR2 SQIVND (reference sequence). This CDR3 is built from 17 residues. DNA of the CDR3: TGTGCCAGTAGTGCTCGGGACAGGGGAAATTCGAACACTGAAGCTTTCTTT. Its protein is CASSARDRGNSNTEAFF. Filled out from reference TRBV19 and TRBJ1-1, the complete variable domain reads DGGITQSPKYLFRKEGQNVTLSCEQNLNHDAMYWYRQDPGQGLRLIYYSQIVNDFQKGDIAEGYSVSREKKESFPLTVTSAQKNPTAFYLCASSARDRGNSNTEAFFGQGTRLTVV.

The rearrangement joins TRBV12-5 to TRBJ2-3; perhaps TRBD2 as D (6 bases). This CDR3 spans 15 amino acids. The ends were cut back, 6 bases at V and 0 bases at J, with 13 bases in the middle. Germline CDR1 reads LGHNT; CDR2 reads FRNRAP. This chain's CDR3 is CASGKPGGSTDTQYF. Here the CDR3 DNA reads TGTGCTAGTGGGAAGCCTGGGGGGAGCACAGATACGCAGTATTTT.

The chain carries TRBV25-1 and TRBJ2-7; TRBD1 is a possible D gene (6 bases). This CDR3 has 13 amino acids. CDR1 and CDR2 from the germline V gene are MGHDK and SYGVNS. The germline V and J ends were trimmed by 4 bases and 5 bases, with 12 bases remaining between them. CDR3 nucleotides: TGTGCCAGCAGTGCCAGGGGTGCCGACGAGCAGTACTTC. The encoded protein is CASSARGADEQYF.

This chain uses TRBV29-1 with TRBJ2-3, with D unresolved. From germline, CDR1 is SQVTM and CDR2 ANQGSEA. With 4 bases removed from V and 5 bases from J, the gap between germline ends came to 4 bases. This CDR3 region has 10 residues. CDR3 nucleotide sequence: TGCAGCGTTGCTGTAGATACGCAGTATTTT. This translates into CSVAVDTQYF.

Comment on this clone: At the DNA level, this CDR3 is encoded by other sequences in the same sample as well. The rearrangement links TRBV6-5 to TRBJ2-7; 8 bases align to TRBD1. CDR3 length: 12 residues. CDR1 and CDR2 from the germline V gene are MNHEY and SVGAGI. V shed 5 bases, J shed 4 bases, and the junction held 1 base outside the gene matches. The CDR3 sequence is CASSRDRYEQYF. CDR3 in DNA: TGTGCCAGCAGTAGGGACAGGTACGAGCAGTACTTC.

In its sample, this clone was seen once. The chain recombines TRBV5-1 with TRBJ1-2; D is uncertain. The CDR3 totals 13 residues. V lost 6 bases to trimming and J lost 5 bases, with 14 bases between them. From germline, CDR1 is SGHRS and CDR2 YFSETQ. CDR3 in DNA: TGCGCCAGCAACCGGGGTGGTCCGTATGGCTACACCTTC. It codes for CASNRGGPYGYTF.

The chain is built from TRBV11-2 and TRBJ2-3; 10 nucleotides align to TRBD2. The V gene end was trimmed by 4 bases and the J gene end by 3 bases; junction bases not matched to a gene: 7. The length of the CDR3 is 16 residues. Per the germline V gene, CDR1 is SGHAT and CDR2 is FQNNGV. In DNA form, the CDR3 reads TGTGCCAGCAGCTCGGTAGCGGGAGGAGGGACAGATACGCAGTATTTT. It translates to CASSSVAGGGTDTQYF. The full variable domain, completed using reference TRBV11-2 and TRBJ2-3, is EAGVAQSPRYKIIEKRQSVAFWCNPISGHATLYWYQQILGQGPKLLIQFQNNGVVDDSQLPKDRFSAERLKGVDSTLKIQPAKLEDSAVYLCASSSVAGGGTDTQYFGPGTRLTVL.

This clone turned up a few times. The chain has TRBV6-1 and TRBJ2-2; tentative D call: TRBD1 (6 bases). The CDR3 has 16 amino acids. V lost 2 bases and J lost 0, with 10 bases in between. Germline V gene data show CDR1 as MNHNS and CDR2 as SASEGT. The CDR3 DNA reads TGTGCCAGCAGTGAAAGAGGGGGTGCGAACACCGGGGAGCTGTTTTTT. This codes for CASSERGGANTGELFF.

The chain is built from TRBV2 and TRBJ2-7; weak D call: TRBD1 (6 bases). The germline V and J ends were trimmed by 1 base and 2 bases, with 6 bases remaining between them. Germline assignment: CDR1 SNHLY and CDR2 FYNNEI. CDR3 length: 13 residues. The CDR3 DNA is TGTGCCAGCAGTGAAGGGACAGCCTACGAGCAGTACTTC. This sequence encodes CASSEGTAYEQYF.